The next 6 T cell receptor beta chains were all read from a single sample in a study of control samples from healthy donors and cancer patients. The table came from immunoSEQ multiplex PCR; TCRdb's copy has only in-frame clones and leaves some out. The sample lists 200,000 to 250,000 clones, 90% to 95% occurring once. The specimen sequenced was blood. Receptors were obtained from a man aged 45 to 65 in good health.

Remarks on this clone: Other DNA sequences from this sample encode an identical CDR3 as well. The rearrangement joins TRBV9 to TRBJ2-5; D call uncertain. Between the trimmed V and J ends, which lost 0 bases and 2 bases, there was a span of 5 bases. Germline V lookup: CDR1 SGDLS, CDR2 YYNGEE. The CDR3 spans 13 residues. The CDR3 loop reads CASSVAVQETQYF. The CDR3 DNA follows: TGTGCCAGCAGCGTAGCGGTTCAAGAGACCCAGTACTTC.

V is TRBV6-5 and J is TRBJ1-5; D gene ambiguous. This CDR3 has 15 amino acids. CDR1 and CDR2 (germline): MNHEY, SVGAGI. Trimming stripped 5 bases from V and 3 bases from J, with 14 bases between. CDR3 DNA: TGTGCCAGCAGTCCTGAGGACGGATTCAATCAGCCCCAGCATTTT. Amino acid sequence: CASSPEDGFNQPQHF.

This rearrangement joins TRBV9 to TRBJ2-3, with 10 positions matching TRBD2. Trimming removed 0 bases from V and 6 bases from J; junction bases left unmatched: 10. CDR1 SGDLS and CDR2 YYNGEE come from the germline V gene. The CDR3 consists of 17 residues. The CDR3, as DNA: TGTGCCAGCAGCGTAGCAGTACTAGCGGGGTCAGGGGATACGCAGTATTTT. This translates into CASSVAVLAGSGDTQYF.

The V and J genes are TRBV9 and TRBJ2-1; D not certain. This CDR3 spans 15 amino acids. Germline CDR1 SGDLS, CDR2 YYNGEE. Trimming took 0 bases from V and 3 from J, leaving 10 bases between them. The CDR3 bases are TGTGCCAGCAGCGTAGGAACCTCCTACTACAATGAGCAGTTCTTC. Encoded protein: CASSVGTSYYNEQFF.

CDR3 coding DNA: TGTGCCAGCAGCCTGGGCAGGGAAGAGCCCCAGCATTTT. Translating it yields CASSLGREEPQHF. The chain combines TRBV5-6 with TRBJ1-5, with D tentatively TRBD1 (5 bases). CDR1 is SGHDT, CDR2 YYEEEE, per germline. Trimming removed 4 bases from V and 8 bases from J, with 13 bases in between. CDR3 length equals 13 residues.

The V and J genes are TRBV19 and TRBJ1-6, with TRBD1 matching over 8 bases. The CDR3 has 15 amino acids. Losses at the gene ends were 5 bases for V and 9 bases for J; bases not matched to a gene: 9. Germline-derived CDR1 and CDR2 are LNHDA and SQIVND (reference sequence). The CDR3: CASSLNRGTLSPLHF. DNA of the CDR3: TGTGCCAGTAGTCTAAACAGGGGGACTCTTTCACCCCTCCACTTT.